The next 31 T cell receptor beta chains were all read from a single sample in a study of OX40 agonist ivuxolimab in advanced cancers. The method was immunoSEQ multiplex PCR; TCRdb's version includes in-frame clones alone and lacks a portion of them. This sample carries tens of thousands of clones, around 84% of them seen once, and the ten largest clones take around 0.84%. The sample consisted of CD4+ or CD8+ T cells sorted from blood, taken in a trial of the OX40 agonist ivuxolimab. These receptors were obtained from an adult with an advanced solid tumor such as melanoma, head and neck, liver or kidney cancer.

This clone has more than one count but fewer than ten. The V and J genes are TRBV5-1 and TRBJ2-3; no reliable D call. The length of the CDR3 is 13 residues. V lost 0 bases, J lost 3 bases, and 5 bases lay in between. The germline V gene has CDR1 SGHRS and CDR2 YFSETQ. In DNA form, the CDR3 reads TGCGCCAGCAGCTTGGAACTTACAGATACGCAGTATTTT. Translation: CASSLELTDTQYF.

The chain carries TRBV2 and TRBJ2-7, with TRBD2 matching 10 bases. This CDR3 is built from 15 residues. J was trimmed by 1 base and V by 4 bases; bases with no gene match: 4. From germline, CDR1 is SNHLY and CDR2 FYNNEI. CDR3 loop: CASSGGLAISYEQYF. The CDR3 DNA is TGTGCCAGCAGTGGGGGACTAGCGATATCCTACGAGCAGTACTTC.

The chain recombines TRBV4-2 with TRBJ1-4, with D maybe TRBD1 (6 bases). V was cut by 0 bases and J by 8 bases, with 28 bases left in between. Germline values: CDR1 LGHNA, CDR2 YNFKEQ. The CDR3 totals 20 residues. The DNA of the CDR3 is TGTGCCAGCAGCCAAGATCTTCCAACCACTGACCCGGGGGGCTCGGAAAAACTGTTTTTT. This translates into CASSQDLPTTDPGGSEKLFF.

V usage is TRBV7-9 and J usage is TRBJ2-1; tentatively, D is TRBD1 (5 bases). The CDR3 has 12 amino acids. Trimming stripped 3 bases from V and 10 bases from J, with 10 bases between. Germline CDR1 reads SEHNR; CDR2 reads FQNEAQ (reference sequence). CDR3 loop: CASSFQGLEQFF. In DNA form, the CDR3 reads TGTGCCAGCAGCTTCCAGGGATTGGAGCAGTTCTTC. The whole variable domain, filled in from reference TRBV7-9 and TRBJ2-1, reads DTGVSQNPRHKITKRGQNVTFRCDPISEHNRLYWYRQTLGQGPEFLTYFQNEAQLEKSRLLSDRFSAERPKGSFSTLEIQRTEQGDSAMYLCASSFQGLEQFFGPGTRLTVL.

In DNA form, the CDR3 reads TGTGCCAGCAGTGTGGTTGTAGGGGCCAGATCACCCCTCCACTTT. It yields the protein CASSVVVGARSPLHF. The chain has TRBV2 and TRBJ1-6; TRBD1 is a possible D gene (5 bases). This CDR3 spans 15 amino acids. Germline V gene sequence: CDR1 SNHLY, CDR2 FYNNEI. Trimming removed 4 bases at V and 10 bases at J, with 17 bases between.

The chain carries TRBV6-6 and TRBJ1-6, with 8 bases identical to TRBD1. Unmatched junction bases numbered 15, after V lost 8 bases and J lost 9 bases. Germline V gives CDR1 MNHNY, CDR2 SVGAGI (reference sequence). The CDR3 contains 16 residues. The CDR3 is CASYQNRGATASPLHF. CDR3 nucleotide sequence: TGTGCCAGCTACCAAAACAGGGGGGCAACAGCTTCACCCCTCCACTTT.

The rearrangement links TRBV6-5 to TRBJ1-2; tentatively, D is TRBD1 (5 bases). The V end was cut by 6 bases, the J end by 6 bases, with 14 bases between. This CDR3 has 13 residues. Germline CDR1 and CDR2: MNHEY and SVGAGI. This CDR3 reads CASSRTGLDGYTF. As DNA, the CDR3 is TGTGCCAGCAGCCGCACGGGACTTGATGGCTACACCTTC.

The CDR3 nucleotides are TGTGCCAGCAGCTTGCTAGATACGCAGTATTTT. It specifies CASSLLDTQYF. The chain has TRBV11-2 and TRBJ2-3, with no clear D. Trimming removed 3 bases at V and 5 bases at J, with 3 bases between. This CDR3 is 11 amino acids long. Germline CDR1 and CDR2: SGHAT and FQNNGV.

This clone appeared once. The genes are TRBV21-1 and TRBJ2-7; TRBD1, the table's D call, lacks a check against the DNA. TRBV21-1 is a listed pseudogene. CDR3 size: 16 residues. The CDR3 DNA follows: TGTGCCAGCCCCACCGGCCCCAGGGCCTTATCCTACGAGCAGTACTTC. This gives the protein CASPTGPRALSYEQYF.

The chain is built from TRBV18 and TRBJ2-7; D unclear. Germline lookup yields CDR1 KGHSH and CDR2 LQKENI. The CDR3 is made up of 14 amino acids. Trimming left V 3 bases short and J 3 bases short, with 12 bases between. Here the CDR3 reads CASSPSGSNYEQYF. The CDR3 DNA follows: TGTGCCAGCTCACCGTCTGGGTCAAACTACGAGCAGTACTTC.

The rearrangement joins TRBV18 to TRBJ2-7; TRBD2 aligns across 8 bases. This CDR3 region has 16 residues. In germline, CDR1 is KGHSH, CDR2 LQKENI. V was pared by 3 bases and J by 0 bases, with 7 bases of the junction left unmatched. The CDR3 region has the DNA TGTGCCAGCTCACCCCTCGGTAGCGGGGCCTCCTACGAGCAGTACTTC. Its translation is CASSPLGSGASYEQYF.

The CDR3 loop reads CASSPRRQGAYEQYF. The CDR3 coding sequence is TGTGCCAGCAGCCCAAGGAGGCAGGGGGCTTACGAGCAGTACTTC. The V and J genes are TRBV27 and TRBJ2-7, with TRBD1 matching over 8 bases. The germline V gene encodes CDR1 MNHEY and CDR2 SMNVEV (reference sequence). The CDR3 is 15 amino acids. Unmatched junction bases numbered 11, after V lost 6 bases and J lost 4 bases.

CDR3 DNA: TGCGCCAGCAGCTTGGCCGTATCAGAAAATTCACCCCTCCACTTT. Amino acid sequence: CASSLAVSENSPLHF. V is TRBV5-1 and J is TRBJ1-6; D unclear. The CDR3 runs 15 residues. The V gene lost 0 bases and the J gene lost 7 bases, with 11 bases spanning the gap. Germline V gene data show CDR1 as SGHRS and CDR2 as YFSETQ.

CDR3 sequence reads: CAWSSRGGGPLHF. CDR3 coding DNA: TGTGCCTGGAGTTCCCGAGGGGGGGGCCCCCTCCACTTT. This chain joins TRBV30 and TRBJ1-6; D may be TRBD1 (6 bases). The CDR3 has 13 residues. Germline CDR1 reads GTSNPN; CDR2 reads SVGIG (reference sequence). The V and J ends lost 2 bases and 13 bases respectively, with 15 bases between them.

This chain links TRBV18 with TRBJ2-7; D gene uncertain. Germline V gene data show CDR1 as KGHSH and CDR2 as LQKENI. Trimming removed 2 bases from V and 3 bases from J, with 5 bases in between. This CDR3 spans 12 amino acids. This CDR3 is CASSPLNYEQYF. CDR3 in DNA: TGTGCCAGCTCACCATTAAACTACGAGCAGTACTTC.

The chain combines TRBV28 with TRBJ2-5, with D perhaps TRBD1 (6 bases). The V gene's germline CDR1 is MDHEN and CDR2 SYDVKM. The CDR3 length is 13 residues. V gave up 5 bases and J gave up 2 bases, with 9 bases separating them. The chain's CDR3 is CASSRTEQETQYF. In DNA, the CDR3 is TGTGCCAGCAGTAGGACAGAACAAGAGACCCAGTACTTC. Using reference TRBV28 and TRBJ2-5 for the parts outside the CDR3, the full variable domain is DVKVTQSSRYLVKRTGEKVFLECVQDMDHENMFWYRQDPGLGLRLIYFSYDVKMKEKGDIPEGYSVSREKKERFSLILESASTNQTSMYLCASSRTEQETQYFGPGTRLLVL.

The chain has TRBV7-9 and TRBJ2-2; 8 nucleotides line up with TRBD2. Trimming at V came to 2 bases and at J to 4 bases, leaving 3 bases not matched to a gene. The germline gives CDR1 SEHNR, CDR2 FQNEAQ (reference sequence). The CDR3 runs 15 residues. In nucleotides, the CDR3 is TGTGCCAGCAGCTTACGGCGGGGGGTCACCGGGGAGCTGTTTTTT. Its protein product is CASSLRRGVTGELFF. The variable domain in full, completed from reference TRBV7-9 and TRBJ2-2, reads DTGVSQNPRHKITKRGQNVTFRCDPISEHNRLYWYRQTLGQGPEFLTYFQNEAQLEKSRLLSDRFSAERPKGSFSTLEIQRTEQGDSAMYLCASSLRRGVTGELFFGEGSRLTVL.

DNA of the CDR3: TGTGCCAGCAGCAGGGGACGGCACTCTGGAAACACCATATATTTT. It specifies CASSRGRHSGNTIYF. V and J are TRBV11-1 and TRBJ1-3; possible D gene TRBD1, 5 bases. Trimming stripped 5 bases from V and 0 bases from J, with 11 bases between. CDR3 length: 15 residues. Germline CDR1 reads SGHAT; CDR2 reads FQDESV (reference sequence).

This clone was observed once. V is TRBV7-2 and J is TRBJ2-5; tentatively, D is TRBD1 (7 bases). The CDR3 is 15 residues long. Germline V CDR1 and CDR2: SGHTA, FQGNSA. The V gene lost 6 bases and the J gene lost 10 bases, with 24 bases spanning the gap. The CDR3 reads CASRTEQGTFGVQYF. For the CDR3, the DNA is TGTGCCAGCAGAACAGAACAGGGGACTTTTGGAGTCCAGTACTTC.

This chain uses TRBV9 with TRBJ1-3; D gene ambiguous. Looked up from germline, CDR1 is SGDLS and CDR2 is YYNGEE. This CDR3 spans 17 amino acids. The V gene lost 0 bases and the J gene lost 2 bases, with 15 bases spanning the gap. In DNA, the CDR3 is TGTGCCAGCAGCGTAGGGACCGATCCATTTACTGGAAACACCATATATTTT. Amino acids: CASSVGTDPFTGNTIYF.

This clone occurred once. This chain uses TRBV18 with TRBJ2-4; no firm D call. V was clipped by 5 bases and J by 0 bases, with 5 bases between them. The V gene's germline CDR1 is KGHSH and CDR2 LQKENI. The CDR3 loop spans 13 amino acids. The CDR3 sequence: CASSSGAKNIQYF. The CDR3 nucleotides are TGTGCCAGCTCATCCGGAGCCAAAAACATTCAGTACTTC.

The rearrangement uses TRBV7-9 and TRBJ1-4; 7 nucleotides match TRBD1. Germline V gene lookup returns CDR1 SEHNR and CDR2 FQNEAQ (reference sequence). With V trimmed by 1 base and J by 8 bases, 10 bases remained unmatched. CDR3 length: 16 amino acids. The CDR3 loop is CASSLGLQGRSEKLFF. The DNA for the CDR3 is TGTGCCAGCAGCTTAGGGCTACAGGGGAGAAGCGAAAAACTGTTTTTT.

The chain joins TRBV20-1 to TRBJ2-7; D is possibly TRBD2 (6 bases). V was trimmed by 3 bases and J by 6 bases, leaving 9 bases between them. Germline loops: CDR1 DFQATT, CDR2 SNEGSKA (reference sequence). The CDR3 covers 11 residues. The DNA for the CDR3 is TGCAGTGCTAGCGGGAGTCGCGAGCAGTACTTC. This gives the protein CSASGSREQYF.

J is TRBJ2-5 and V is TRBV7-9; 8 positions agree with TRBD1. From germline, CDR1 is SEHNR and CDR2 FQNEAQ (reference sequence). CDR3 length: 15 residues. The V gene end was trimmed by 5 bases and the J gene end by 5 bases; junction bases not matched to a gene: 10. The CDR3 coding sequence is TGTGCCAGCAGCCCAGTAGGCAGGGGGCTCGAGACCCAGTACTTC. The encoded protein is CASSPVGRGLETQYF. The full variable domain, its missing parts supplied by reference TRBV7-9 and TRBJ2-5, is DTGVSQNPRHKITKRGQNVTFRCDPISEHNRLYWYRQTLGQGPEFLTYFQNEAQLEKSRLLSDRFSAERPKGSFSTLEIQRTEQGDSAMYLCASSPVGRGLETQYFGPGTRLLVL.

The chain has TRBV4-1 and TRBJ1-1, with 7 bases fitting TRBD1. The CDR3 has 20 amino acids. Germline lookup yields CDR1 MGHRA and CDR2 YSYEKL. After removal of 3 bases from V and 4 bases from J, the junction contained 23 bases not matched to a gene. CDR3 protein: CASSHVPGQRAITPGTEAFF. DNA of the CDR3: TGCGCCAGCAGCCATGTACCGGGACAGAGGGCAATAACTCCGGGCACTGAAGCTTTCTTT.

This chain joins TRBV7-3 and TRBJ1-1, with 8 bases that match TRBD1. The CDR3 is 14 amino acids. The V segment lost 3 bases and the J segment 1 base; nucleotides outside the gene matches: 1. Germline V CDR1 and CDR2: SGHTA, FQGTGA. As DNA, the CDR3 is TGTGCCAGCAGCTTCACAGGGGGGAACACTGAAGCTTTCTTT. This encodes CASSFTGGNTEAFF.

The rearrangement joins TRBV9 to TRBJ1-1; 7 bases line up with TRBD1. V lost 3 bases and J lost 6; bases outside the gene matches: 11. Germline CDR1 and CDR2: SGDLS and YYNGEE. The CDR3 runs 15 residues. The CDR3 DNA is TGTGCCAGCAGCGGAAAGGCAGGGGGGAGGGCTGAAGCTTTCTTT. Its translation: CASSGKAGGRAEAFF.

This chain links TRBV27 with TRBJ2-1, with D possibly TRBD2 on 5 matching bases. The length of the CDR3 is 14 residues. CDR1 and CDR2 (germline): MNHEY, SMNVEV (reference sequence). With 7 bases removed from V and 5 bases from J, the gap between germline ends came to 15 bases. CDR3 region: CASTFTGYNNEQFF. CDR3 nucleotide sequence: TGTGCCAGCACTTTCACGGGGTACAACAATGAGCAGTTCTTC.

The chain recombines TRBV14 with TRBJ2-1; no firm D call. V dropped 0 bases and J dropped 7 bases, with 4 bases sitting between them. The CDR3 has 12 amino acids. Germline V gene lookup returns CDR1 SGHDN and CDR2 FVKESK. The CDR3: CASSQEVNEQFF. CDR3 DNA sequence: TGTGCCAGCAGCCAAGAAGTGAATGAGCAGTTCTTC.

This clone is a singleton in its sample. J is TRBJ2-2 and V is TRBV25-1; D not resolved. Germline V gives CDR1 MGHDK, CDR2 SYGVNS. This CDR3 has 15 residues. Trimming removed 3 bases from V and 1 base from J, with 9 bases in between. Here the CDR3 reads CASSETRVNTGELFF. In DNA, the CDR3 is TGTGCCAGCAGTGAGACACGGGTGAACACCGGGGAGCTGTTTTTT. Filled out from reference TRBV25-1 and TRBJ2-2, the complete variable domain reads EADIYQTPRYLVIGTGKKITLECSQTMGHDKMYWYQQDPGMELHLIHYSYGVNSTEKGDLSSESTVSRIRTEHFPLTLESARPSHTSQYLCASSETRVNTGELFFGEGSRLTVL.

The J gene is TRBJ2-5, the V gene TRBV7-9; the match to TRBD1 covers 11 bases. There are 16 residues in the CDR3. The V gene end was trimmed by 4 bases and the J gene end by 4 bases; junction bases not matched to a gene: 8. Germline V gene data show CDR1 as SEHNR and CDR2 as FQNEAQ (reference sequence). The CDR3 reads CASSSHGQGASETQYF. In DNA form, the CDR3 reads TGTGCCAGCAGCTCTCACGGACAGGGGGCCTCAGAGACCCAGTACTTC. The entire variable domain, with the rest obtained from reference TRBV7-9 and TRBJ2-5, is as follows: DTGVSQNPRHKITKRGQNVTFRCDPISEHNRLYWYRQTLGQGPEFLTYFQNEAQLEKSRLLSDRFSAERPKGSFSTLEIQRTEQGDSAMYLCASSSHGQGASETQYFGPGTRLLVL.